Each of the 18 T cell receptor beta chains below was sequenced from the same sample in a study of blood T cells in healthy people across ages. Together with a sample-barcoded 5' primer, a J-beta primer mix was included in a second PCR lasting roughly 6 to 12 cycles. From the 5' RACE reads, TCRdb called clonotypes with MiXCR, one entry per CDR3 protein. The sample lists more than 1.4 million distinct CDR3 sequences, 42% occurring once. Sequencing input: blood. The receptors derive from a woman aged 18 to 35 in good health.

Many counts were recorded for this clonotype. The V and J genes are TRBV5-1 and TRBJ1-2; TRBD1 is a possible D gene (5 bases). The germline V and J ends were trimmed by 2 bases and 6 bases, with 11 bases remaining between them. The CDR3 covers 13 residues. Germline V gene lookup returns CDR1 SGHRS and CDR2 YFSETQ. In nucleotides, the CDR3 is TGCGCCAGCAGCTTTGAGAGGGGCAATGGCTACACCTTC. Amino acid sequence: CASSFERGNGYTF.

The chain is built from TRBV6-6 and TRBJ1-2; no clear D. Per germline, CDR1 MNHNY and CDR2 SVGAGI (reference sequence). V was shortened by 2 bases and J by 4 bases, with 11 bases between the two germline ends. The CDR3 totals 14 residues. The CDR3 region is CASSYGERIYGYTF. CDR3 DNA sequence: TGTGCCAGCAGTTACGGGGAGAGGATCTATGGCTACACCTTC.

V gene TRBV6-5 combines with J gene TRBJ2-7; D is undetermined. Germline V lookup: CDR1 MNHEY, CDR2 SVGAGI. This CDR3 contains 15 residues. Trimming stripped 1 base from V and 0 bases from J, with 10 bases between. The CDR3 spells CASSYLAQSSYEQYF. The CDR3 nucleotides are TGTGCCAGCAGTTACTTAGCACAGAGCTCCTACGAGCAGTACTTC.

This clonotype was counted only a few times. The rearrangement links TRBV14 to TRBJ1-2; TRBD1 might be the D (5 bases). Germline V lookup: CDR1 SGHDN, CDR2 FVKESK. The CDR3 is 13 amino acids. V lost 5 bases and J lost 4, with 11 bases in between. CDR3: CASSATVGYGYTF. In DNA form, the CDR3 reads TGTGCCAGCAGCGCGACAGTCGGCTATGGCTACACCTTC.

The chain uses TRBV2 and TRBJ2-1; D tentatively fits TRBD1 or TRBD2 (6 bases each). Germline V gives CDR1 SNHLY, CDR2 FYNNEI. The CDR3 is 15 amino acids. Trimming removed 6 bases from V and 8 bases from J, with 20 bases in between. The CDR3 sequence is CASSPEGGAAHEQFF. In nucleotides, the CDR3 is TGTGCCAGCAGCCCCGAGGGGGGCGCGGCCCATGAGCAGTTCTTC.

This sequence joins TRBV5-1 and TRBJ1-1; D uncertain. CDR1 SGHRS and CDR2 YFSETQ come from the germline V gene. The CDR3 is 13 residues long. Trimming shortened V by 2 bases and J by 8 bases, and 13 bases separated the two germline ends. The DNA for the CDR3 is TGCGCCAGCAGCTTCCAAGACGATTCCGAAGCTTTCTTT. Translated: CASSFQDDSEAFF. The full variable domain, rest sourced from reference TRBV5-1 and TRBJ1-1, is KAGVTQTPRYLIKTRGQQVTLSCSPISGHRSVSWYQQTPGQGLQFLFEYFSETQRNKGNFPGRFSGRQFSNSRSEMNVSTLELGDSALYLCASSFQDDSEAFFGQGTRLTVV.

The DNA for the CDR3 is TGTGCCAGCAGCCAAGTAGGGGGGGTCTCCGCCGAGCAGTACTTC. As protein: CASSQVGGVSAEQYF. The chain is built from TRBV3-1 and TRBJ2-4; D perhaps matches TRBD2 (7 bases). The DNA end favors TRBJ2-7, so the J call may be wrong. Germline CDR1 reads LGHDT; CDR2 reads YNNKEL (reference sequence). The CDR3 length is 15 residues.

The rearrangement joins TRBV25-1 to TRBJ1-6, with TRBD1 identical over 8 bases. The length of the CDR3 is 13 residues. Looked up from germline, CDR1 is MGHDK and CDR2 is SYGVNS. J was trimmed by 8 bases and V by 8 bases; bases with no gene match: 5. CDR3 sequence: CASGRDRYSPLHF. In DNA form, the CDR3 reads TGTGCCAGCGGCCGGGACAGGTATTCACCCCTCCACTTT.

This clonotype was observed a handful of times. The gene calls are TRBV18 and TRBJ2-3, with D unclear. CDR1 is KGHSH, CDR2 LQKENI, per germline. V gave up 0 bases and J gave up 6 bases, with 13 bases separating them. This CDR3 region has 15 residues. The CDR3 spells CASSPPVLTVDTQYF. CDR3 DNA: TGTGCCAGCTCACCACCTGTGCTAACGGTGGATACGCAGTATTTT.

This clonotype came up a few times. The genes are TRBV9 and TRBJ2-7, with 10 nucleotides matching TRBD1. There are 15 residues in the CDR3. Germline V lookup: CDR1 SGDLS, CDR2 YYNGEE. With V trimmed by 4 bases and J by 5 bases, 9 bases remained unmatched. The CDR3 region is CASSPGTGVGDEQYF. The CDR3 DNA is TGTGCCAGCAGCCCAGGGACAGGGGTCGGCGACGAGCAGTACTTC. The full variable domain, its missing parts supplied by reference TRBV9 and TRBJ2-7, is DSGVTQTPKHLITATGQRVTLRCSPRSGDLSVYWYQQSLDQGLQFLIQYYNGEERAKGNILERFSAQQFPDLHSELNLSSLELGDSALYFCASSPGTGVGDEQYFGPGTRLTVT.

V usage is TRBV10-3 and J usage is TRBJ2-7; D is unresolved. The CDR3 sequence is 12 residues long. Per the germline V gene, CDR1 is ENHRY and CDR2 is SYGVKD. Deletions cut 7 bases from V and 4 bases from J, with 11 bases between. This chain's CDR3 is CAIKKDGYEQYF. In DNA form, the CDR3 reads TGTGCCATCAAGAAGGACGGTTACGAGCAGTACTTC.

This clonotype has a handful of counts. The chain recombines TRBV5-1 with TRBJ2-1, with 9 bases that match TRBD2. This CDR3 region has 15 residues. Germline V CDR1 and CDR2: SGHRS, YFSETQ. V was clipped by 4 bases and J by 8 bases; unmatched bases: 10. The chain's CDR3 is CASSTTGTSLDEQFF. As DNA, the CDR3 is TGCGCCAGCAGCACTACCGGGACTAGCTTGGATGAGCAGTTCTTC.

This clonotype was observed a few times. V is TRBV12-3 or TRBV12-4 and J is TRBJ2-3; 7 nucleotides agree with TRBD2. The CDR3 runs 17 residues. The V segment lost 0 bases and the J segment 5 bases; nucleotides outside the gene matches: 11. This CDR3 reads CASSLALGRERKDTQYF. The CDR3 coding sequence is TGTGCCAGCAGTTTAGCGCTCGGGCGGGAGCGGAAAGATACGCAGTATTTT.

This clonotype was counted between two and nine times. The rearrangement links TRBV6-1 to TRBJ2-1; D unclear. This CDR3 has 12 amino acids. V was cut by 3 bases and J by 6 bases, with 6 bases left in between. Looked up from germline, CDR1 is MNHNS and CDR2 is SASEGT. Written as DNA, the CDR3 is TGTGCCAGCAGTGAGAGACTCAATGAGCAGTTCTTC. Translating gives CASSERLNEQFF.

In this sample, this clonotype turned up a few times. The chain is built from TRBV20-1 and TRBJ1-6; no clear D. Deletions cut 2 bases from V and 6 bases from J, with 5 bases between. The CDR3 spans 12 residues. CDR1 is DFQATT, CDR2 SNEGSKA, per germline (reference sequence). The CDR3: CSARQINSPLHF. For the CDR3, the DNA is TGCAGTGCTAGACAGATTAATTCACCCCTCCACTTT.

This rearrangement joins TRBV2 to TRBJ1-2; 7 bases agree with TRBD1. V lost 6 bases to trimming and J lost 4 bases; unmatched junction nucleotides: 5. The CDR3 loop spans 13 amino acids. Germline V gene data show CDR1 as SNHLY and CDR2 as FYNNEI. The CDR3 here is CASRDGTAYGYTF. The CDR3 bases are TGTGCCAGCAGGGACGGGACAGCCTATGGCTACACCTTC.

Note on this clonotype: A clone one base away is much larger, so this may be a read error. The chain employs TRBV29-1 and TRBJ2-5, with D unclear. The length of the CDR3 is 14 residues. In germline, CDR1 is SQVTM, CDR2 ANQGSEA. Trimming left V 1 base short and J 5 bases short, with 14 bases between. The CDR3, as DNA: TGCAGCGTTGAAGGTCCTGGACCGGTGGAGACCCAGTACTTC. Encoded protein: CSVEGPGPVETQYF.

This clonotype was detected many times. The chain combines TRBV11-1 with TRBJ2-4; the D gene could be TRBD1 or TRBD2 (5 bases each). The CDR3 contains 15 residues. Trimming shortened V by 4 bases and J by 1 base, and 11 bases separated the two germline ends. Germline CDR1 SGHAT, CDR2 FQDESV (reference sequence). The CDR3 loop is CASSSQGDAKNIQYF. CDR3 sequence (DNA): TGTGCCAGCAGCTCTCAGGGAGATGCCAAAAACATTCAGTACTTC.